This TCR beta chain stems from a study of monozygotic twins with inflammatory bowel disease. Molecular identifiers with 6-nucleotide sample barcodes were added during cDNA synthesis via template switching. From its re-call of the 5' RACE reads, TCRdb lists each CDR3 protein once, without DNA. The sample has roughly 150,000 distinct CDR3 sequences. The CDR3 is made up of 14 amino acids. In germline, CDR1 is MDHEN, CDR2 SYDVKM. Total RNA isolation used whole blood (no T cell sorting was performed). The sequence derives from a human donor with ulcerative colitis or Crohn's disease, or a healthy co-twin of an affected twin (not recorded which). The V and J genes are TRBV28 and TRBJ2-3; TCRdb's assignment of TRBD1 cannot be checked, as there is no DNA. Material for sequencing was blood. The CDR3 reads CAVLRGQLTDTQYF.